This T cell receptor (beta chain) was recorded in a study of regulatory T cells in long-lasting Graves disease. This clonotype occurred a few times. Its antigen remains unknown. The study, taken as a whole, reports: Authors noted too few samples as a limitation. Lower TCR diversity was seen in persistent Graves' patients than in newly diagnosed ones.

Investigators prepared the TCR beta libraries by applying iRepertoire HTBI primers and Arm-PCR of CDR3 regions. Via MiXCR, TCRdb re-called the multiplex PCR reads, giving one row per CDR3 protein. The table has roughly 500,000 distinct CDR3 sequences, approximately 15% seen once. The time point denotes: newly diagnosed GD, antithyroid drugs for less than 3 months. Researchers made the TCR library from RNA that was extracted from PBMCs. This sample was shared with a second study, whose subject was T cells in Graves' hyperthyroidism and ophthalmopathy. That paper notes: Most clonotypes expanded in the thyroid (above 0.001) were also present in blood.

This clonotype was obtained from a man aged 30 to 39 with Graves disease. The specimen comprised peripheral blood mononuclear cells (PBMCs), sampled at new diagnosis, from a patient treated with antithyroid drugs.

CDR3 nucleotide sequence: TGTGCCAGCAGTTCCCCGTCTGAGCGTGGGGGCTACACCTTC. Residues: CASSSPSERGGYTF. The gene calls are TRBV6-2 or TRBV6-3 and TRBJ1-2; D gene uncertain. Germline loops: CDR1 MNHEY, CDR2 SVGEGT. V dropped 4 bases and J dropped 8 bases, with 17 bases sitting between them. CDR3 length: 14 amino acids.